The 27 T cell receptor beta chains below all came from one sample that was sequenced in a study of T cell responses to AZD1222 COVID-19 vaccine. Assay: immunoSEQ multiplex PCR; the TCRdb copy retains only in-frame clones and omits some. The sample contains around 140,000 clones, about 93% of which appear only once. Sequenced here: peripheral blood, sampled on day 0 of AZD1222 vaccination. These receptors all stem from an adult in good health.

This sequence joins TRBV18 and TRBJ2-3; no firm D call. The V and J ends lost 2 bases and 0 bases respectively, with 9 bases between them. Germline CDR1 reads KGHSH; CDR2 reads LQKENI. CDR3 size: 15 residues. This CDR3 reads CASSPIEASTDTQYF. Here the CDR3 DNA reads TGTGCCAGCTCACCAATCGAGGCAAGCACAGATACGCAGTATTTT.

This sequence joins TRBV5-4 and TRBJ1-4; 11 positions agree with TRBD1. The CDR3 is made up of 16 amino acids. Germline CDR1 and CDR2: SGHNT and YYREEE (reference sequence). V trimming: 4 bases; J trimming: 2 bases; junction bases outside the gene matches: 4. CDR3 sequence reads: CASSRGQGVTNEKLFF. CDR3 nucleotide sequence: TGTGCCAGCAGCAGGGGACAGGGGGTTACTAATGAAAAACTGTTTTTT.

The gene calls are TRBV4-1 and TRBJ1-4; 10 bases are a match to TRBD1. After removal of 4 bases from V and 6 bases from J, the junction contained 8 bases not matched to a gene. CDR1 is MGHRA, CDR2 YSYEKL, per germline. This CDR3 region has 16 residues. CDR3: CASSLISGTGDEKLFF. For the CDR3, the DNA is TGCGCCAGCAGCCTAATATCCGGGACAGGGGATGAAAAACTGTTTTTT.

The rearrangement links TRBV10-1 to TRBJ2-3, with a weak D call TRBD1 (6 bases). V gave up 4 bases and J gave up 6 bases, with 11 bases separating them. CDR1 is WNHNN, CDR2 SYGVQD, per germline (reference sequence). CDR3 length: 13 residues. The CDR3 here is CASSGQVQDTQYF. The CDR3 DNA is TGCGCCAGCAGTGGACAGGTGCAGGATACGCAGTATTTT.

The rearrangement joins TRBV23-1 to TRBJ2-7, with TRBD1 as a possible D gene (5 bases). TRBV23-1 is treated as an ORF (open reading frame) with a function not yet certain. Trimming cost V 4 bases and J 4 bases, with 14 bases left between them. This CDR3 contains 14 residues. The CDR3: CASSPERGSYEQYF. CDR3 sequence (DNA): TGCGCCAGCAGTCCAGAAAGGGGCTCATACGAGCAGTACTTC.

The V gene is TRBV7-9, the J gene TRBJ2-7; D may be TRBD2 (6 bases). The CDR3 is 13 residues long. Germline loops: CDR1 SEHNR, CDR2 FQNEAQ (reference sequence). Deletions cut 7 bases from V and 4 bases from J, with 14 bases between. CDR3 loop: CASTGRAGYEQYF. Written as DNA, the CDR3 is TGTGCCAGCACGGGGAGAGCGGGTTACGAGCAGTACTTC.

J is TRBJ2-7 and V is TRBV6-6; 7 nucleotides align to TRBD1. This CDR3 has 14 amino acids. CDR1 is MNHNY and CDR2 is SVGAGI in the germline V gene (reference sequence). With V trimmed by 10 bases and J by 4 bases, 13 bases remained unmatched. The CDR3 DNA follows: TGTGCCACCGATAACAGGGGACACTTTTACGAGCAGTACTTC. Its protein is CATDNRGHFYEQYF.

The chain couples TRBV24-1 to TRBJ2-3; D might be TRBD1 or TRBD2, each matching 5 bases. The V gene lost 4 bases and the J gene lost 0 bases, with 10 bases spanning the gap. Germline V gene sequence: CDR1 KGHDR, CDR2 SFDVKD. This CDR3 is 15 amino acids long. Written as DNA, the CDR3 is TGTGCCACCAGTGAAAACCGGGACAGCACAGATACGCAGTATTTT. Residues: CATSENRDSTDTQYF.

The chain combines TRBV24-1 with TRBJ1-5, with D tentatively TRBD1 (5 bases). V gave up 7 bases and J gave up 0 bases, with 9 bases separating them. Germline loops: CDR1 KGHDR, CDR2 SFDVKD. This CDR3 has 14 amino acids. The chain's CDR3 is CATSRDASNQPQHF. DNA of the CDR3: TGTGCCACCAGCCGGGACGCTAGCAATCAGCCCCAGCATTTT.

This chain joins TRBV5-1 and TRBJ2-6; possibly TRBD2 for D (5 bases). Germline-derived CDR1 and CDR2 are SGHRS and YFSETQ. The V gene lost 2 bases and the J gene lost 3 bases, with 12 bases spanning the gap. This CDR3 is built from 16 residues. CDR3 sequence reads: CASSLSGGFGANVLTF. DNA of the CDR3: TGCGCCAGCAGCTTATCTGGCGGGTTTGGGGCCAACGTCCTGACTTTC.

The table lists this clone with a count of one. V usage is TRBV9 and J usage is TRBJ2-1; 10 positions agree with TRBD2. CDR1 is SGDLS, CDR2 YYNGEE, per germline. With V trimmed by 2 bases and J by 2 bases, 4 bases remained unmatched. This CDR3 has 16 amino acids. CDR3 nucleotides: TGTGCCAGCAGCGTCCTAGCGGGAGACCCCTACAATGAGCAGTTCTTC. It yields the protein CASSVLAGDPYNEQFF.

The chain couples TRBV10-1 to TRBJ1-4, with D perhaps matching TRBD1 (6 bases). With 0 bases removed from V and 10 bases from J, the gap between germline ends came to 15 bases. CDR3 size: 15 residues. Germline V gives CDR1 WNHNN, CDR2 SYGVQD (reference sequence). The CDR3 is CASSESLQGSGKLFF. DNA for the CDR3: TGCGCCAGCAGTGAGTCGTTACAGGGATCCGGAAAACTGTTTTTT.

This chain links TRBV28 with TRBJ1-1, with D possibly TRBD1 on 5 matching bases. Germline-derived CDR1 and CDR2 are MDHEN and SYDVKM. Trimming pared 6 bases from V and 6 bases from J, leaving 17 bases between. The CDR3 is 14 amino acids. This chain's CDR3 is CASRGQGPTAEAFF. The DNA of the CDR3 is TGTGCCAGCAGAGGTCAGGGACCGACGGCTGAAGCTTTCTTT. Combining the CDR3 with reference TRBV28 and TRBJ1-1 gives the whole variable domain DVKVTQSSRYLVKRTGEKVFLECVQDMDHENMFWYRQDPGLGLRLIYFSYDVKMKEKGDIPEGYSVSREKKERFSLILESASTNQTSMYLCASRGQGPTAEAFFGQGTRLTVV.

This chain joins TRBV2 and TRBJ1-2, with D uncertain. Germline V gives CDR1 SNHLY, CDR2 FYNNEI. CDR3 size: 13 residues. Trimming pared 7 bases from V and 4 bases from J, leaving 13 bases between. This CDR3 reads CASKAGLFYGYTF. The CDR3 bases are TGTGCCAGCAAGGCCGGGCTCTTCTATGGCTACACCTTC.

The CDR3 is CASTSTRGLSYNEQFF. The CDR3 bases are TGCGCCAGCACATCAACTAGGGGACTTTCCTACAATGAGCAGTTCTTC. The V gene is TRBV5-1, the J gene TRBJ2-1; D may be TRBD2 (6 bases). The V and J ends lost 6 bases and 1 base respectively, with 17 bases between them. Germline loops: CDR1 SGHRS, CDR2 YFSETQ. The CDR3 runs to 16 residues.

The chain employs TRBV18 and TRBJ1-4; D is undetermined. Germline-derived CDR1 and CDR2 are KGHSH and LQKENI. The CDR3 loop spans 13 amino acids. The V end lost 3 bases, the J end lost 8 bases, and 10 bases lay between the germline ends. CDR3 coding DNA: TGTGCCAGCTCACCTCTAAGGTTGGAAAAACTGTTTTTT. Amino acid sequence: CASSPLRLEKLFF.

The chain joins TRBV11-3 to TRBJ2-1; D might be TRBD2 (5 bases). Germline assignment: CDR1 SGHNT and CDR2 YENEEA. Between the trimmed V and J ends, which lost 3 bases and 8 bases, there was a span of 14 bases. The CDR3 has 14 amino acids. The CDR3 reads CASSFGVRGDEQFF. As DNA, the CDR3 is TGTGCCAGCAGCTTCGGGGTTAGAGGAGATGAGCAGTTCTTC. The whole variable domain, filled in from reference TRBV11-3 and TRBJ2-1, reads EAGVVQSPRYKIIEKKQPVAFWCNPISGHNTLYWYLQNLGQGPELLIRYENEEAVDDSQLPKDRFSAERLKGVDSTLKIQPAELGDSAVYLCASSFGVRGDEQFFGPGTRLTVL.

This clone appeared once. The V gene is TRBV27, the J gene TRBJ1-6; the match to TRBD1 covers 7 bases. The germline V gene has CDR1 MNHEY and CDR2 SMNVEV (reference sequence). The V and J ends lost 2 bases and 5 bases, in that order; junction bases with no gene match: 0. The length of the CDR3 is 14 residues. The CDR3 sequence is CASSLGTDNSPLHF. The CDR3 DNA sequence: TGTGCCAGCAGTTTAGGGACAGATAATTCACCCCTCCACTTT.

The CDR3 region has the DNA TGTGCCAGCAGCCAAGATATCCTAGCGGGATATGGAGAGCAGTTCTTC. It specifies CASSQDILAGYGEQFF. The V call is TRBV3-1 (or the pseudogene TRBV3-2), the J call TRBJ2-1; 9 bases match TRBD2. J gave up 10 bases and V 0 bases, and 10 bases lay outside the gene matches. Germline V lookup: CDR1 LGHDT, CDR2 YNNKEL (reference sequence). CDR3 size: 16 residues.

Comment on this clone: The junction departs from the called germline gene at one end, perhaps through a read error. The J gene is TRBJ1-5, the V gene TRBV28; TRBD1 agrees at 7 bases. CDR3 length equals 14 residues. CDR1 is MDHEN, CDR2 SYDVKM, per germline. The CDR3 here is CASSLEGTATPFSF. The CDR3 bases are TGTGCCAGCAGTTTAGAGGGGACAGCAACGCCCTTTTCTTTT.

V and J are TRBV5-5 and TRBJ1-3; unclear D gene. The CDR3 totals 12 residues. Trimming stripped 1 base from V and 3 bases from J, with 2 bases between. Germline CDR1 SGHKS, CDR2 YYEKEE (reference sequence). The DNA of the CDR3 is TGTGCCAGCAGCTTGAATGGAAACACCATATATTTT. Translated: CASSLNGNTIYF.

This sequence joins TRBV24-1 and TRBJ2-3; TRBD2 might be the D (5 bases). Per germline, CDR1 KGHDR and CDR2 SFDVKD. V dropped 3 bases and J dropped 8 bases, with 14 bases sitting between them. The CDR3 is 14 amino acids. This CDR3 reads CATSDVGVGGTQYF. The CDR3 bases are TGTGCCACCAGTGATGTCGGGGTCGGAGGTACGCAGTATTTT.

The J gene is TRBJ1-2, the V gene TRBV3-1 (or the pseudogene TRBV3-2); no clear D. The CDR3 totals 14 residues. CDR1 is LGHDT, CDR2 YNNKEL, per germline (reference sequence). V was pared by 0 bases and J by 8 bases, with 13 bases between. The CDR3 DNA follows: TGTGCCAGCAGCCAAGACAGCCAAATGGGAGGCTACACCTTC. Encoded protein: CASSQDSQMGGYTF.

J is TRBJ1-3 and V is TRBV30; D not resolved. The CDR3 has 14 amino acids. Germline V lookup: CDR1 GTSNPN, CDR2 SVGIG (reference sequence). Trimming removed 5 bases at V and 0 bases at J, with 11 bases between. This chain's CDR3 is CAWDSGSSGNTIYF. CDR3 DNA: TGTGCCTGGGATTCCGGGTCCTCTGGAAACACCATATATTTT. The whole variable domain, filled in from reference TRBV30 and TRBJ1-3, reads SQTIHQWPATLVQPVGSPLSLECTVEGTSNPNLYWYRQAAGRGLQLLFYSVGIGQISSEVPQNLSASRPQDRQFILSSKKLLLSDSGFYLCAWDSGSSGNTIYFGEGSWLTVV.

This clone was recorded only once. The chain links TRBV30 to TRBJ2-3; tentative D call: TRBD2 (5 bases). This CDR3 spans 13 amino acids. Germline V gives CDR1 GTSNPN, CDR2 SVGIG (reference sequence). V shed 4 bases and J shed 1 base, with 9 bases lying between them. In DNA form, the CDR3 reads TGTGCCTGGAAGCGGCCTGGCACAGATACGCAGTATTTT. Translation: CAWKRPGTDTQYF.

The chain links TRBV4-1 to TRBJ2-7, with 9 bases fitting TRBD2. CDR3 length equals 18 residues. The V segment lost 0 bases and the J segment 3 bases; nucleotides outside the gene matches: 12. Germline-derived CDR1 and CDR2 are MGHRA and YSYEKL. DNA for the CDR3: TGCGCCAGCAGCCAAGATTTTAGCGGGAGTGTTTGGCTCTACGAGCAGTACTTC. It translates to CASSQDFSGSVWLYEQYF.

The chain is built from TRBV3-1 (or the pseudogene TRBV3-2) and TRBJ2-7; perhaps TRBD1 as D (6 bases). In germline, CDR1 is LGHDT, CDR2 YNNKEL (reference sequence). The ends were cut back, 3 bases at V and 0 bases at J, with 12 bases in the middle. This CDR3 is 15 amino acids long. CDR3 protein: CASSQARTASYEQYF. CDR3 sequence (DNA): TGTGCCAGCAGCCAGGCCCGGACAGCCTCCTACGAGCAGTACTTC.